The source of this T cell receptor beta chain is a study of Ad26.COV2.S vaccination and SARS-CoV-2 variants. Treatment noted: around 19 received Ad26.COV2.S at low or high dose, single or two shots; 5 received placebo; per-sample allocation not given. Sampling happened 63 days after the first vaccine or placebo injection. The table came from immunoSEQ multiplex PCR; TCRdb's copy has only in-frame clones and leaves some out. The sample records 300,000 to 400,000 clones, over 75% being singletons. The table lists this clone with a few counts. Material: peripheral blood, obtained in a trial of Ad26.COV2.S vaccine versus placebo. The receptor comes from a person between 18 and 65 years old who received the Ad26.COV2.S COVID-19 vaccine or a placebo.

The CDR3 is CASSVGFVSTDTQYF. In nucleotides, the CDR3 is TGTGCCAGCAGCGTAGGATTTGTGAGCACAGATACGCAGTATTTT. The rearrangement links TRBV9 to TRBJ2-3; D gene unclear. The CDR3 is 15 residues long. The V end lost 0 bases, the J end lost 0 bases, and 8 bases lay between the germline ends. From germline, CDR1 is SGDLS and CDR2 YYNGEE.